This is a list of T cell receptor beta chains from one sample in a study of neurological immune-mediated disorders. One entry per CDR3 protein results from TCRdb running MiXCR on the 5' RACE reads. The sample lists tens of thousands of distinct CDR3 sequences; 3% to 4% were seen once. The sequencing input was PBMCs. The receptors here all came from a man aged 35 to 55 with multiple sclerosis. The CDR3 runs from the conserved cysteine through the conserved F or W. The order of the fields is V gene, J gene, clone size, D gene, CDR3 protein, CDR3 DNA. A D gene is named only where the DNA matches it firmly. Clone sizes are shown as once, few, many, or a class for an expanded clone.

>TRBV7-7|TRBJ2-3|many|NA
CASSRSTNEADTQYF
TGTGCCAGCAGCAGATCGACTAATGAAGCAGATACGCAGTATTTT
>TRBV10-2|TRBJ1-5|many|NA
CASRGSSYSNQPQHF
TGCGCCAGCAGGGGCAGCTCTTATAGCAATCAGCCCCAGCATTTT
>TRBV20-1|TRBJ2-5|many|TRBD2
CSARDGGAGETQYF
TGCAGTGCCCGGGACGGGGGGGCCGGGGAGACCCAGTACTTC
>TRBV6-1|TRBJ2-7|few|NA
CASSEAPRVGEQYF
TGTGCCAGCAGTGAAGCGCCCAGGGTCGGAGAGCAGTACTTC
>TRBV3-1|TRBJ1-5|many|TRBD1
CASSRGQVGGSNQPQHF
TGTGCCAGCAGCCGAGGACAGGTTGGAGGTAGCAATCAGCCCCAGCATTTT
>TRBV28|TRBJ2-7|many|NA
CASSGPDRNYEQYF
TGTGCCAGCAGCGGACCTGACAGGAACTACGAGCAGTACTTC
>TRBV6-2/TRBV6-3|TRBJ2-5|many|NA
CASSYRGPGTQYF
TGTGCCAGCAGTTATCGAGGCCCGGGGACCCAGTACTTC
>TRBV5-5|TRBJ1-4|many|NA
CASSTPGGRDEKLFF
TGTGCCAGCAGCACCCCCGGGGGCAGGGATGAAAAACTGTTTTTT
>TRBV20-1|TRBJ2-2|many|NA
CSARTGNTGELFF
TGCAGTGCTAGAACCGGGAACACCGGGGAGCTGTTTTTT
>TRBV12-3/TRBV12-4|TRBJ2-3|many|TRBD1
CASSLDQGAADTQYF
TGTGCCAGCAGTTTAGATCAGGGGGCGGCAGATACGCAGTATTTT
>TRBV29-1|TRBJ2-2|few|NA
CSVHGVTNTGELFF
TGCAGCGTTCATGGGGTCACGAACACCGGGGAGCTGTTTTTT
>TRBV2|TRBJ2-3|many|NA
CASSELARRADTQYF
TGTGCCAGCAGTGAATTAGCGCGGAGGGCAGATACGCAGTATTTT
>TRBV20-1|TRBJ2-7|many|TRBD1
CSARGDREYEQYF
TGCAGTGCTAGAGGGGACAGGGAATACGAGCAGTACTTC
>TRBV5-1|TRBJ2-7|many|TRBD1
CASSLEPGQGGYEQYF
TGCGCCAGCAGCTTGGAACCGGGACAGGGCGGCTACGAGCAGTACTTC